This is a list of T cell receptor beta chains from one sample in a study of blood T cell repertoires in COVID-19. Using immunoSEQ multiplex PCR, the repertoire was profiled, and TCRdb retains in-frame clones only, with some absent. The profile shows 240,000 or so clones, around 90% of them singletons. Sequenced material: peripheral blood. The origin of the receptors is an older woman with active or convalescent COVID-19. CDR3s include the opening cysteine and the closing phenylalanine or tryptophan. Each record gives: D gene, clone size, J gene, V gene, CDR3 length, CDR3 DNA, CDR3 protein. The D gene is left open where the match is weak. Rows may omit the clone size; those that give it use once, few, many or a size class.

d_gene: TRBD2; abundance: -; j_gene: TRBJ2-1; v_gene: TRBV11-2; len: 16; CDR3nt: TGTGCCAGCAGCTTAGGTCCGGGGAGGGTAGGGAATGAGCAGTTCTTC; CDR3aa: CASSLGPGRVGNEQFF
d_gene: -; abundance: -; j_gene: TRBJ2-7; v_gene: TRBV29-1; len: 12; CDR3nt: TGCAGCGCCGTGCGGGATTCGTACGAGCAGTACTTC; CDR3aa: CSAVRDSYEQYF
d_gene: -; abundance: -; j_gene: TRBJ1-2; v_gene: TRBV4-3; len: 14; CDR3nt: TGCGCCAGCAGCCAGGCTCCCCAGGACTATGGCTACACCTTC; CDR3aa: CASSQAPQDYGYTF
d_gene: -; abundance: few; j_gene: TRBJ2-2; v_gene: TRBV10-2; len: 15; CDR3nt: TGCGCCAGCAGTCCGAATAGCGCGAACACCGGGGAGCTGTTTTTT; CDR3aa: CASSPNSANTGELFF
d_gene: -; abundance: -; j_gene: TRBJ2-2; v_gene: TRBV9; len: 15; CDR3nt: TGTGCCAGCAGCCCCCGGACGGCGGGCACCGGGGAGCTGTTTTTT; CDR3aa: CASSPRTAGTGELFF
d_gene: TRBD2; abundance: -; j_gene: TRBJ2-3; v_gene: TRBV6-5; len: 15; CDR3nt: TGTGCCAGCAGTCTACTAGCGGGGGGCACAGATACGCAGTATTTT; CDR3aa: CASSLLAGGTDTQYF
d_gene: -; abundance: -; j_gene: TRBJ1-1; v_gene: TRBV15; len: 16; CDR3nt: TGTGCCACCAGCAGAGATCCGGAAGCCGGGGACACTGAAGCTTTCTTT; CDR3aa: CATSRDPEAGDTEAFF
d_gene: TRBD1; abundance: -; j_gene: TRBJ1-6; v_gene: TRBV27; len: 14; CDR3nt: TGTGCCACCCACACCGGGACAGGGAATTCACCCCTCCACTTT; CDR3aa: CATHTGTGNSPLHF
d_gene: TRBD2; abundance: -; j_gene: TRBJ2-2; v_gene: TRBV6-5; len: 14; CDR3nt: TGTGCCATCAAGACTAGCGAGAACACCGGGGAGCTGTTTTTT; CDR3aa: CAIKTSENTGELFF
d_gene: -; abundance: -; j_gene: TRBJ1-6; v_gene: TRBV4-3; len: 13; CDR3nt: TGCGCCAGCAGCCCGGGGTATAATTCACCCCTCCACTTT; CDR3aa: CASSPGYNSPLHF
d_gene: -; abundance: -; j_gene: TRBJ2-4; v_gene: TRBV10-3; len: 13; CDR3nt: TGTGCCATCAGTGAGTCGAAGGGGAACATTCAGTACTTC; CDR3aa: CAISESKGNIQYF
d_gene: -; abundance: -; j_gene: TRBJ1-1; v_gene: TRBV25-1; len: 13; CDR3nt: TGTGCCAGCAGTGGGGGGCTCCCCTCTGGGGTTTTCTTT; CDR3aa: CASSGGLPSGVFF
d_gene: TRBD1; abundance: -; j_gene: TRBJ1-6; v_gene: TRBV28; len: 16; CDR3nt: TGTGCCAGCAAGAGAGGGGGTGGGACAGGAAGTTCACCCCTCCACTTT; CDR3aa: CASKRGGGTGSSPLHF
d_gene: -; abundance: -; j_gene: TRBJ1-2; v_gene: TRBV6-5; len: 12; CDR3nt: TGTGCCAGCAGTACAGGGACCGGTGGCTACACCTTC; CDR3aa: CASSTGTGGYTF
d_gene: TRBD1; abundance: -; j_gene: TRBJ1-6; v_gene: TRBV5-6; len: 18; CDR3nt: TGTGCCAGCAGCTTTGGGACAGCTCTCAGCTCCTATAATTCACCCCTCCACTTT; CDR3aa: CASSFGTALSSYNSPLHF
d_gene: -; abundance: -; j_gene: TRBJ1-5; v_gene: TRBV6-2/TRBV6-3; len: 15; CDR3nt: TGTGCCAGCAGTATAGGCTCAGGGGGCAATCAGCCCCAGCATTTT; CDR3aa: CASSIGSGGNQPQHF
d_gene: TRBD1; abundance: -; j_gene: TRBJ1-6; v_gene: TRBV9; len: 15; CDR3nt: TGTGCCAGCAGCGCCGGACAGGGAAGGGATTCACCCCTCCACTTT; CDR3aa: CASSAGQGRDSPLHF
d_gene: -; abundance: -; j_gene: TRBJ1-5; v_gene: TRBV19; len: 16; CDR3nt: TGTGCCAGTAGTAAGACAATCTCAAATAGCAATCAGCCCCAGCATTTT; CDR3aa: CASSKTISNSNQPQHF
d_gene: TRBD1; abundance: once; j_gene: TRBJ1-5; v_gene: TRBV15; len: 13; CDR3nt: TGTGCCACCAGCACGACAGGGGGTCAGCCCCAGCATTTT; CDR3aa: CATSTTGGQPQHF
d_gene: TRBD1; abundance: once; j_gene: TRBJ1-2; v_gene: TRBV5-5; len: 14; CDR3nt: TGTGCCAGCAGCGCGGACAGGTTCTACTATGGCTACACCTTC; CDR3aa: CASSADRFYYGYTF
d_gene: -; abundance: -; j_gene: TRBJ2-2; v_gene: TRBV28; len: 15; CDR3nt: TGTGCCAGCCGTGCTTGGGGGGTAAGGACCGGGGAGCTGTTTTTT; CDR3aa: CASRAWGVRTGELFF
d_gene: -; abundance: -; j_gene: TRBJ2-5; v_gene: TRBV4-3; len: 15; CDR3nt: TGCGCCAGCAGCCAAGATTGGGGTACGGGGGAGACCCAGTACTTC; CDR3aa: CASSQDWGTGETQYF
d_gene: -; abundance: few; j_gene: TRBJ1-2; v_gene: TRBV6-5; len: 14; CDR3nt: TGTGCCAGCAGACCTTACGGGGGTTCTGGAGGCTACACCTTC; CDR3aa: CASRPYGGSGGYTF
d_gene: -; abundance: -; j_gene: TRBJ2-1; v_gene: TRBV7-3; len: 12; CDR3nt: TGTGCCAGCAGCTTAAGTGGGGGGGCGTGGTTCTTC; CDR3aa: CASSLSGGAWFF
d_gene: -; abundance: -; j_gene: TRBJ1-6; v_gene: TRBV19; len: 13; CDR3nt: TGTGCCAGTAGGACAAGCCAGGATTCACCCCTCCACTTT; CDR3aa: CASRTSQDSPLHF
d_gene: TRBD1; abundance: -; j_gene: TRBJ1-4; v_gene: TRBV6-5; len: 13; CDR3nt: TGTGCCAGCAGTTACGAGACAGGGAGAGGACTGTTTTTT; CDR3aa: CASSYETGRGLFF
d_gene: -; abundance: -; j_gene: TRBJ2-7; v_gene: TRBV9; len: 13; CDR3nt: TGTGCCAGCAGCAGAGGACTCACCTACGAGCAGTACTTC; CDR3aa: CASSRGLTYEQYF
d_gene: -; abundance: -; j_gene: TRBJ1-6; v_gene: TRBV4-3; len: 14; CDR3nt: TGCGCCAGCAGCCAAGATAAGGGGTTAGCACCCCTCCACTTT; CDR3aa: CASSQDKGLAPLHF
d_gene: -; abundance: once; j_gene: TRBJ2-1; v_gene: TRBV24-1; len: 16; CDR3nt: TGTGCCACCAGTGATTTGCAAGGGGTGTCTGGCAATGAGCAGTTCTTC; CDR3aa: CATSDLQGVSGNEQFF
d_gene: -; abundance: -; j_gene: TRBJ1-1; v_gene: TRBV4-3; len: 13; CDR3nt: TGCGCCAGCAGCCAAGATCTTGTCACTGAAGCTTTCTTT; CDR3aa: CASSQDLVTEAFF
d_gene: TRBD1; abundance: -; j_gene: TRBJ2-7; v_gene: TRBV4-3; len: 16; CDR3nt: TGCGCCAGCAGCCGGGCGTCCGGGACAGGGGGCGGCGAGCAGTACTTC; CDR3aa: CASSRASGTGGGEQYF
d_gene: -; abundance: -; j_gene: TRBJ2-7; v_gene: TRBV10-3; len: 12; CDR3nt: TGTGCCATCCTTTCCGTTCCCTACGAGCAGTACTTC; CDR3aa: CAILSVPYEQYF
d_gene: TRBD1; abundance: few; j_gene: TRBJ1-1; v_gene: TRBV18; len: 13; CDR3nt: TGTGCCAGCTCCGGACAGGGGGCTACTGAAGCTTTCTTT; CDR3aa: CASSGQGATEAFF
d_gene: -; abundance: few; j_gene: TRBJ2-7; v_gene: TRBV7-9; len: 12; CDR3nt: TGTGCCAGCAGCTATTCGGACATGCAGCAGTACTTC; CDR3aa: CASSYSDMQQYF
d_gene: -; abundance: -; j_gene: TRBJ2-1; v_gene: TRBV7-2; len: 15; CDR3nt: TGTGCCAGCAGCTGGGGGGGGCCTTCCTACAATGAGCAGTTCTTC; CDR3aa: CASSWGGPSYNEQFF
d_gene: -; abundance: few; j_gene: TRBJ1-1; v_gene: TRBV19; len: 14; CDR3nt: TGTGCCAGTAGCCTAAAAAATTCCGTGCGGAGGGCTTTCTTT; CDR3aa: CASSLKNSVRRAFF
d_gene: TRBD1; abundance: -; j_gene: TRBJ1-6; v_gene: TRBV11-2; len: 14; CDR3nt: TGTGCCACTTGGACAGGGATCTATAATTCACCCCTCCACTTT; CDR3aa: CATWTGIYNSPLHF
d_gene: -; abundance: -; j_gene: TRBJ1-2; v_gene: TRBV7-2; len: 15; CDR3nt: TGTGCCAGCACTCCCGGGAGGGGAGCTCTCTATGGCTACACCTTC; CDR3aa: CASTPGRGALYGYTF
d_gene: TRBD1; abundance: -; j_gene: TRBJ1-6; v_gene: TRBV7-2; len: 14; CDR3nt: TGTGCCAGCAGTCCGACAGGGGGCGGTTCACCCCTCCACTTT; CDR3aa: CASSPTGGGSPLHF
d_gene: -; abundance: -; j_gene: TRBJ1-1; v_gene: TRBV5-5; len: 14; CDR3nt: TGTGCCAGCAGCTGGCCCAGGGGGAACACTGAAGCTTTCTTT; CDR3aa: CASSWPRGNTEAFF
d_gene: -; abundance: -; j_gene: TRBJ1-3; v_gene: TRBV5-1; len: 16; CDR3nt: TGCGCCAGCAGCCCGGGGGGGGGTTCCTCTGGAAACACCATATATTTT; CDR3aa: CASSPGGGSSGNTIYF